This TCR beta chain was sequenced in a study of cytomegalovirus exposure and HLA in healthy donors. Study-wide context: An earlier analysis found 100 million or so unique TCR beta sequences from 150 million to 200 million T cells.

On this clone: Its cognate antigen is unknown.

It was with 60 Vbeta and 13 Jbeta primers that the PCR ran. Data came from immunoSEQ multiplex PCR; TCRdb stores just in-frame clones and leaves some out. Found here are 110,000 to 150,000 clones, roughly 82% of them singletons; the top ten hold about 3.4%. Nominal health characterized the donors when sampled, though unrecorded immune exposures were likely. General study points: Altogether, about 160 TCR beta chains were recorded as cytomegalovirus-associated. The study carried out a later analysis of TCR beta sequences. It associated about 15,000 of them with specific HLA alleles at a false discovery rate of 0.05.

V lost 0 bases and J lost 7, with 15 bases in between. This CDR3 spans 15 amino acids. Germline loops: CDR1 MGHRA, CDR2 YSYEKL. This chain uses TRBV4-1 with TRBJ1-2, with D possibly matching TRBD1 (5 bases). The sequenced sample consisted of PBMCs. The source of this sequence is a male donor in good health and CMV-seronegative. CDR3 DNA sequence: TGCGCCAGCAGCCAAGATGTCGGGGGAGGCGGTGGCTACACCTTC. Amino acid sequence: CASSQDVGGGGGYTF.